This T cell receptor beta chain was profiled in a study of shared clonotypes between healthy human individuals. Using approximately 200 ng DNA, approximately 30,000 T cell genomes, the sorted-subset replicate PCRs were run. Generated by immunoSEQ multiplex PCR, the TCRdb table keeps only in-frame clones and is missing some. The table has over 2 million clones, 85% to 95% seen once; the top ten hold 0.13%. Study conclusions and caveats: The authors sampled blood alone, and tissue repertoires likely differ. Clonotype sharing among donors, it was expected, would be affected by sequencing depth.

Losses at the gene ends were 5 bases for V and 5 bases for J; bases not matched to a gene: 5. CDR1 and CDR2 (germline): SGHVS, FNYEAQ. The CDR3 loop spans 14 amino acids. As regards this clone: What it binds is unknown.

This receptor was obtained from a man aged 18 to 30 in good health. This chain joins TRBV7-6 and TRBJ1-1, with 10 positions matching TRBD1. Sequenced sample: naive CD4+ T cells sorted from blood. Subset meaning: CD45RA+ positively selected. The CDR3 region has the DNA TGTGCCAGCAGCATGGGGACAGGGGCTACTGAAGCTTTCTTT. It is translated as CASSMGTGATEAFF.